This T cell receptor (beta chain) was profiled in a study of T cell clones after liver transplantation. At the level of the study: Post-transplant blood was tracked for graft-donor-reactive T cell clones identified in a pre-transplant mixed lymphocyte reaction. HCV positivity affected three of eight recipients; the rest lacked autoimmune or viral indications.

The method was immunoSEQ multiplex PCR; TCRdb's version includes in-frame clones alone and lacks a portion of them. The repertoire holds 20,000 to 30,000 clones, 55% to 75% seen once, with around 2.9% in the top ten. The V end was cut by 7 bases, the J end by 9 bases, with 10 bases between. The CDR3 is 11 amino acids. Germline V gene sequence: CDR1 WNHNN, CDR2 SYGVQD (reference sequence). The source of this sequence is a human donor who received a liver transplant. The V gene is TRBV10-1, the J gene TRBJ1-5; D is unclear. The sequences come from CD4+ T cells from blood, collected before liver transplant. The CDR3 DNA reads TGCGCCAGCATGGTCCCGTGGCCCCAGCATTTT. This sequence encodes CASMVPWPQHF.